The 32 T cell receptor beta chains below all came from one sample that was sequenced in a study of blood T cell repertoires in COVID-19. Produced via immunoSEQ multiplex PCR; TCRdb's table is partial and in-frame only. In the table there are fewer than 200,000 clones, about 83% of which are singletons. Sequencing was done on a sample of PBMCs or T cells enriched from blood (not recorded which). These receptors originate from a woman aged 50 to 60 in a cohort exposed to, infected with or recovered from COVID-19 (not recorded which).

The chain is built from TRBV5-8 and TRBJ2-7; TRBD2 aligns across 13 bases. Trimming cost V 4 bases and J 5 bases; bases outside gene matches: 9. CDR1 and CDR2 (germline): SGHTS, YDEGEE. CDR3 length: 16 residues. The CDR3 spells CASSPGWTSGSNEQYF. The CDR3 bases are TGTGCCAGCAGCCCGGGGTGGACTAGCGGGAGTAACGAGCAGTACTTC. The full variable domain, with the rest looked up from reference TRBV5-8 and TRBJ2-7, is EAGVTQSPTHLIKTRGQQATLRCSPISGHTSVYWYQQALGLGLQFLLWYDEGEERNRGNFPPRFSGRQFPNYSSELNVNALELEDSALYLCASSPGWTSGSNEQYFGPGTRLTVT.

This rearrangement joins TRBV27 to TRBJ1-1; a weak D match, TRBD1 (6 bases). CDR1 and CDR2 from the germline V gene are MNHEY and SMNVEV (reference sequence). The CDR3 totals 14 residues. Trimming took 2 bases from V and 5 from J, leaving 12 bases between them. Here the CDR3 DNA reads TGTGCCAGCAGTTTAGTTGGGGGCTGGACTGAAGCTTTCTTT. Its translation: CASSLVGGWTEAFF.

The CDR3: CAISGSGQATEAFF. The CDR3 DNA follows: TGTGCCATCAGTGGGTCCGGACAGGCCACTGAAGCTTTCTTT. The rearrangement links TRBV10-3 to TRBJ1-1, with 7 bases that match TRBD1. This CDR3 is built from 14 residues. Losses at the gene ends were 4 bases for V and 4 bases for J; bases not matched to a gene: 6. From germline, CDR1 is ENHRY and CDR2 SYGVKD.

The chain uses TRBV5-4 and TRBJ2-5; D possibly corresponds to TRBD1 (6 bases). V was shortened by 4 bases and J by 0 bases, with 13 bases between the two germline ends. There are 15 residues in the CDR3. Germline CDR1 SGHNT, CDR2 YYREEE (reference sequence). In nucleotides, the CDR3 is TGTGCCAGCAGCCCCTCCGCAGGGGACCAAGAGACCCAGTACTTC. It codes for CASSPSAGDQETQYF. Together with reference TRBV5-4 and TRBJ2-5, the CDR3 gives the full variable domain: ETGVTQSPTHLIKTRGQQVTLRCSSQSGHNTVSWYQQALGQGPQFIFQYYREEENGRGNFPPRFSGLQFPNYSSELNVNALELDDSALYLCASSPSAGDQETQYFGPGTRLLVL.

The chain links TRBV19 to TRBJ1-6; D gene ambiguous. Germline lookup yields CDR1 LNHDA and CDR2 SQIVND (reference sequence). There are 13 residues in the CDR3. Trimming stripped 3 bases from V and 11 bases from J, with 11 bases between. The CDR3 protein is CASSMTERTPLHF. CDR3 coding DNA: TGTGCCAGTAGTATGACGGAGAGAACACCCCTCCACTTT.

This chain joins TRBV5-1 and TRBJ1-1; D may be TRBD1 (6 bases). Trimming took 3 bases from V and 1 from J, leaving 7 bases between them. This CDR3 is 13 amino acids long. CDR1 and CDR2 from the germline V gene are SGHRS and YFSETQ. The CDR3 coding sequence is TGCGCCAGCAGCTGGACAGCGAACACTGAAGCTTTCTTT. It encodes CASSWTANTEAFF.

This chain joins TRBV5-1 and TRBJ2-4; D is undetermined. The CDR3 covers 14 residues. The V end was cut by 0 bases, the J end by 0 bases, with 4 bases between. CDR1 and CDR2 (germline): SGHRS, YFSETQ. The CDR3 DNA reads as TGCGCCAGCAGCTTGGCTTTAGCCAAAAACATTCAGTACTTC. This gives the protein CASSLALAKNIQYF.

The genes are TRBV28 and TRBJ2-7; the D gene is possibly TRBD1 (6 bases). The germline V gene has CDR1 MDHEN and CDR2 SYDVKM. The CDR3 spans 14 residues. With 7 bases removed from V and 3 bases from J, the gap between germline ends came to 16 bases. The CDR3 coding sequence is TGTGCCAGCACCCCCCCTGGGGGCGTCTACGAGCAGTACTTC. Translation: CASTPPGGVYEQYF.

This chain uses TRBV19 with TRBJ1-2; 8 bases map to TRBD1. The CDR3 has 14 amino acids. The junction had 7 bases not matched to a gene; V was cut back by 5 bases and J by 5 bases. Germline CDR1 is LNHDA and CDR2 is SQIVND (reference sequence). The CDR3 DNA is TGTGCCAGTAGTGCCTCGGACAGGGCGTATGGCTACACCTTC. Translating it yields CASSASDRAYGYTF.

The chain employs TRBV5-1 and TRBJ2-3; D is ambiguous. Germline loops: CDR1 SGHRS, CDR2 YFSETQ. This CDR3 comprises 13 residues. Trimming left V 0 bases short and J 9 bases short, with 11 bases between. Here the CDR3 reads CASSLGPQRTQYF. CDR3 coding DNA: TGCGCCAGCAGCTTGGGGCCCCAGAGGACGCAGTATTTT.

CDR3 DNA sequence: TGTGCCAGCAGTTTAAAACGGGGGGCAGGTTTCAGTAGCACTCAAGAGACCCAGTACTTC. This encodes CASSLKRGAGFSSTQETQYF. The chain joins TRBV27 to TRBJ2-5; a weak D match, TRBD2 (7 bases). The CDR3 runs 20 residues. The V end was cut by 2 bases, the J end by 2 bases, with 27 bases between. Germline CDR1 reads MNHEY; CDR2 reads SMNVEV (reference sequence).

CDR3 amino acids: CASSPPGVRNAEQYF. The DNA of the CDR3 is TGTGCCAGCAGTCCGCCGGGGGTAAGGAATGCCGAGCAGTACTTC. V gene TRBV28 combines with J gene TRBJ2-7, with D possibly TRBD2 on 6 matching bases. The CDR3 is 15 amino acids. Trimming removed 5 bases at V and 6 bases at J, with 20 bases between. Germline-derived CDR1 and CDR2 are MDHEN and SYDVKM.

The chain is built from TRBV27 and TRBJ2-7; D possibly corresponds to TRBD2 (6 bases). The CDR3 is 13 residues long. The germline V gene encodes CDR1 MNHEY and CDR2 SMNVEV (reference sequence). Trimming shortened V by 4 bases and J by 3 bases, and 10 bases separated the two germline ends. CDR3 sequence (DNA): TGTGCCAGCAGTTGGGGGGTCGGCTACGAGCAGTACTTC. Amino acid sequence: CASSWGVGYEQYF.

The J gene is TRBJ1-5, the V gene TRBV28; no definite D call. This CDR3 region has 13 residues. The germline CDR1 and CDR2 sequences are MDHEN and SYDVKM. V lost 8 bases and J 2 bases, leaving 10 bases between the germline ends. CDR3 sequence (DNA): TGTGCCAGCGCCCCCGGGGGCAATCAGCCCCAGCATTTT. Its protein product is CASAPGGNQPQHF. Complete variable domain (other parts from reference TRBV28 and TRBJ1-5): DVKVTQSSRYLVKRTGEKVFLECVQDMDHENMFWYRQDPGLGLRLIYFSYDVKMKEKGDIPEGYSVSREKKERFSLILESASTNQTSMYLCASAPGGNQPQHFGDGTRLSIL.

This clone was detected a few times. The chain carries TRBV25-1 and TRBJ1-4; TRBD1 agrees at 11 bases. The V segment lost 2 bases and the J segment 5 bases; nucleotides outside the gene matches: 1. There are 15 residues in the CDR3. Germline V CDR1 and CDR2: MGHDK, SYGVNS. CDR3 in DNA: TGTGCCAGCAGTGAAGGGACAGGGGGAAATGAAAAACTGTTTTTT. This encodes CASSEGTGGNEKLFF.

The genes are TRBV20-1 and TRBJ1-1; 8 bases line up with TRBD1. The germline V gene encodes CDR1 DFQATT and CDR2 SNEGSKA (reference sequence). V lost 3 bases, J lost 10 bases, and 4 bases stayed unmatched. CDR3 length equals 11 residues. The CDR3 loop is CSASSTGVAFF. Written as DNA, the CDR3 is TGCAGTGCTAGTTCGACAGGGGTAGCTTTCTTT.

The chain couples TRBV2 to TRBJ2-3, with 11 bases fitting TRBD1. The V and J ends lost 4 bases and 4 bases, in that order; junction bases with no gene match: 7. The CDR3 consists of 16 residues. Germline V gene data show CDR1 as SNHLY and CDR2 as FYNNEI. The CDR3 region has the DNA TGTGCCAGCAGTGGAGGACAGGGGGCGCTTTCAGATACGCAGTATTTT. It yields the protein CASSGGQGALSDTQYF.

This clone was recorded a few times. J is TRBJ1-2 and V is TRBV7-2; D is unclear. This CDR3 spans 11 amino acids. CDR1 and CDR2 (germline): SGHTA, FQGNSA. The ends were cut back, 7 bases at V and 5 bases at J, with 8 bases in the middle. The CDR3 sequence: CASTQTYGYTF. The CDR3 nucleotides are TGTGCCAGCACCCAAACTTATGGCTACACCTTC.

This chain joins TRBV6-5 and TRBJ1-3; D may be TRBD1 (6 bases). Per germline, CDR1 MNHEY and CDR2 SVGAGI. This CDR3 has 14 residues. The germline V and J ends were trimmed by 7 bases and 4 bases, with 14 bases remaining between them. The CDR3 nucleotides read TGTGCCAGCAAGACAGGCCTGGGAGGAAACACCATATATTTT. The encoded protein is CASKTGLGGNTIYF.

V and J are TRBV6-2 or TRBV6-3 and TRBJ1-1; D remains unclear. The V gene's germline CDR1 is MNHEY and CDR2 SVGEGT. The CDR3 consists of 11 residues. V lost 5 bases to trimming and J lost 4 bases, with 5 bases between them. DNA of the CDR3: TGTGCCAGCAGTCGGAGCACTGAAGCTTTCTTT. Residues: CASSRSTEAFF.

This chain connects TRBV30 to TRBJ2-5; D might be TRBD1 (7 bases). V lost 7 bases and J 4 bases, leaving 16 bases between the germline ends. CDR1 and CDR2 from the germline V gene are GTSNPN and SVGIG (reference sequence). This CDR3 has 13 amino acids. The CDR3: CASSQGGGETQYF. CDR3 coding DNA: TGTGCCTCCAGCCAGGGGGGTGGAGAGACCCAGTACTTC.

The chain joins TRBV5-1 to TRBJ2-5; D remains ambiguous. V was trimmed by 0 bases and J by 5 bases, leaving 11 bases between them. This CDR3 comprises 14 residues. Germline V gene data show CDR1 as SGHRS and CDR2 as YFSETQ. CDR3 residues: CASSLARERETQYF. In nucleotides, the CDR3 is TGCGCCAGCAGCTTGGCCCGAGAACGGGAGACCCAGTACTTC.

The rearrangement links TRBV28 to TRBJ2-5; 8 bases are shared with TRBD2. J was trimmed by 2 bases and V by 2 bases; bases with no gene match: 10. The CDR3 runs to 17 residues. Germline V CDR1 and CDR2: MDHEN, SYDVKM. The chain's CDR3 is CASSLLGVAGGQETQYF. In DNA form, the CDR3 reads TGTGCCAGCAGTTTACTGGGGGTCGCGGGGGGACAAGAGACCCAGTACTTC.

J is TRBJ1-5 and V is TRBV6-6; 9 bases are a match to TRBD1. This CDR3 spans 15 amino acids. CDR1 MNHNY and CDR2 SVGAGI come from the germline V gene (reference sequence). Trimming at V came to 6 bases and at J to 6 bases, leaving 9 bases not matched to a gene. Written as DNA, the CDR3 is TGTGCCAGCAGAACTCCGGGACAGGGAGGTCAGCCCCAGCATTTT. It translates to CASRTPGQGGQPQHF.

This chain joins TRBV5-1 and TRBJ1-4, with a weak D call TRBD1 (6 bases). Trimming pared 2 bases from V and 4 bases from J, leaving 12 bases between. The CDR3 sequence is 15 residues long. Germline loops: CDR1 SGHRS, CDR2 YFSETQ. CDR3 protein: CASSLSGTNNEKLFF. The CDR3, as DNA: TGCGCCAGCAGCTTATCCGGGACAAATAATGAAAAACTGTTTTTT.

The V call is TRBV10-3, the J call TRBJ1-5; weak D call: TRBD1 (5 bases). Germline V gene data show CDR1 as ENHRY and CDR2 as SYGVKD. The CDR3 is 14 amino acids. Trimming took 0 bases from V and 10 from J, leaving 13 bases between them. CDR3 DNA: TGTGCCATCAGTGAGTCCCAGGACATTCACCCCCAGCATTTT. Translating gives CAISESQDIHPQHF.

The chain is built from TRBV12-3 or TRBV12-4 and TRBJ2-5; D ambiguous. V was trimmed by 2 bases and J by 3 bases, leaving 7 bases between them. There are 13 residues in the CDR3. The CDR3: CASSLNTKETQYF. The CDR3 DNA reads TGTGCCAGCAGTTTAAACACAAAAGAGACCCAGTACTTC.

This clone was seen more than once but under ten times. The chain carries TRBV27 and TRBJ1-1; D is perhaps TRBD1 (6 bases). The CDR3 covers 15 residues. Trimming stripped 3 bases from V and 3 bases from J, with 14 bases between. The germline V gene has CDR1 MNHEY and CDR2 SMNVEV (reference sequence). CDR3 residues: CASSLPGAGDTEAFF. For the CDR3, the DNA is TGTGCCAGCAGTTTGCCAGGGGCCGGGGACACTGAAGCTTTCTTT.

V usage is TRBV5-1 and J usage is TRBJ2-1; 8 bases match TRBD2. The CDR3 has 15 residues. The junction had 5 bases not matched to a gene; V was cut back by 0 bases and J by 6 bases. The germline CDR1 and CDR2 sequences are SGHRS and YFSETQ. CDR3 in amino acids: CASSLVLAGTNEQFF. CDR3 coding DNA: TGCGCCAGCAGCTTGGTTTTAGCGGGGACCAATGAGCAGTTCTTC.

V usage is TRBV30 and J usage is TRBJ2-2, with 8 positions matching TRBD2. The CDR3 is 18 residues long. V shed 6 bases, J shed 1 base, and the junction held 16 bases outside the gene matches. CDR1 is GTSNPN, CDR2 SVGIG, per germline (reference sequence). The CDR3 loop is CACPGLRRAGGNTGELFF. The DNA of the CDR3 is TGTGCCTGCCCGGGGCTTCGTCGGGCGGGGGGGAACACCGGGGAGCTGTTTTTT.

The gene calls are TRBV7-2 and TRBJ1-2; perhaps TRBD1 as D (6 bases). Trimming removed 1 base from V and 1 base from J, with 22 bases in between. CDR1 and CDR2 from the germline V gene are SGHTA and FQGNSA. The CDR3 is made up of 19 amino acids. CDR3 sequence reads: CASSLGTGGRKVFNYGYTF. CDR3 sequence (DNA): TGTGCCAGCAGCTTAGGGACGGGGGGGCGAAAGGTTTTTAACTATGGCTACACCTTC.

The chain uses TRBV7-9 and TRBJ2-7, with D maybe TRBD2 (6 bases). V gave up 0 bases and J gave up 6 bases, with 9 bases separating them. The CDR3 length is 13 residues. Germline CDR1 reads SEHNR; CDR2 reads FQNEAQ (reference sequence). The CDR3, as DNA: TGTGCCAGCAGCTTAGCGGGGGGACGCGAGCAGTACTTC. Residues: CASSLAGGREQYF.